The text below deals with one T cell receptor beta chain. Its antigen is unknown. This sample was taken from a study of CD8+ T cells in alopecia areata. Study results and limitations: How baseline CD8+ expansion relates to response remains uncertain (there was one nonresponder). Patients shared TCRs less clearly than mice did, possibly owing to HLA.

The treatment denotes: oral pan-JAK inhibitor, 5-10 mg twice daily. cDNA reverse transcribed from extracted RNA served as the sequencing template. Data came from immunoSEQ multiplex PCR; TCRdb stores just in-frame clones and leaves some out. Of about 180,000 clones listed, 58% are singletons. Germline assignment: CDR1 LNHNV and CDR2 YYDKDF (reference sequence). Between the trimmed V and J ends, which lost 9 bases and 0 bases, there was a span of 14 bases. The CDR3 contains 14 residues. This rearrangement joins TRBV15 to TRBJ1-1; weak D call: TRBD1 (6 bases). This receptor was obtained from a human donor with alopecia areata. Specimen: CD4+ T cells sorted from blood, collected at approximately week 61, from a patient treated with tofacitinib. In nucleotides, the CDR3 is TGTGCCACTTCCCCGGGGGGCATGAACACTGAAGCTTTCTTT. Its translation is CATSPGGMNTEAFF.